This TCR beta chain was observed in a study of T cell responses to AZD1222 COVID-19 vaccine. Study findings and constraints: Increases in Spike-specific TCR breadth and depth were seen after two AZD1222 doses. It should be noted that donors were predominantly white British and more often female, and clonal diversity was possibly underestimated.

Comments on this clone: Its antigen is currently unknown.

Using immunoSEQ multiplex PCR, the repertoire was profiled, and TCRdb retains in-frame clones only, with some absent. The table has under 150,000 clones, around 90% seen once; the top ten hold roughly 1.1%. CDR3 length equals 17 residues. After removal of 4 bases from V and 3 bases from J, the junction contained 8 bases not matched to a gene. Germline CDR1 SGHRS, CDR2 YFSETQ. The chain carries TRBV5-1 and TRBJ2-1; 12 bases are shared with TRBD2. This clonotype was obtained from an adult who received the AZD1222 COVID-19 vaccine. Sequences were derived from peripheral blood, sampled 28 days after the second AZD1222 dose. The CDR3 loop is CASSPRLAGDFYNEQFF. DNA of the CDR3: TGCGCCAGCAGCCCGCGACTAGCGGGAGACTTCTACAATGAGCAGTTCTTC.